This is a list of T cell receptor beta chains from one sample in a study of T-cell memory formation after mild COVID-19. TCRdb itself ran the 5' RACE reads through MiXCR, one entry per CDR3 protein. The sample has about 600,000 distinct CDR3 sequences; about a fifth are singletons. The sequenced sample consisted of PBMCs or a T cell subset sorted from them (not recorded which). These receptors were collected from an adult woman who had mild COVID-19 (a few samples of this study predate the infection). Cell type and time point are not known. Each CDR3 is given with its conserved first and last residue. Fields, in order: J gene, clone size, D gene, V gene, CDR3 protein, CDR3 DNA. D genes are given only for firm matches. The size field is filled for only some rows; it gives once, few, many or a size class.

J gene: TRBJ2-7; clone size: -; D gene: -; V gene: TRBV6-5; CDR3 protein: CASRRNPWGTVSYEQYF; CDR3 DNA: TGTGCCAGCAGGAGAAATCCCTGGGGAACAGTCTCCTACGAGCAGTACTTC
J gene: TRBJ2-7; clone size: few; D gene: -; V gene: TRBV4-1; CDR3 protein: CASSPSVPGASSYEQYF; CDR3 DNA: TGCGCCAGCAGCCCCTCGGTTCCAGGCGCTAGCTCCTACGAGCAGTACTTC
J gene: TRBJ2-7; clone size: -; D gene: -; V gene: TRBV18; CDR3 protein: CASSPQHRKKRDEQYF; CDR3 DNA: TGTGCCAGCTCACCACAACATAGAAAAAAAAGGGACGAGCAGTACTTC
J gene: TRBJ2-3; clone size: many; D gene: -; V gene: TRBV5-1; CDR3 protein: CASSSDRATDTQYF; CDR3 DNA: TGCGCCAGCAGCTCGGACAGAGCCACAGATACGCAGTATTTT
J gene: TRBJ2-1; clone size: -; D gene: -; V gene: TRBV4-1; CDR3 protein: CASSASVGMTEQFF; CDR3 DNA: TGCGCCAGCAGCGCTAGCGTGGGGATGACTGAGCAGTTCTTC
J gene: TRBJ2-1; clone size: many; D gene: TRBD2; V gene: TRBV7-2; CDR3 protein: CASSLVQASGSVQFF; CDR3 DNA: TGTGCCAGCAGCTTAGTTCAGGCTAGCGGGAGTGTGCAGTTCTTC
J gene: TRBJ2-1; clone size: -; D gene: -; V gene: TRBV24-1; CDR3 protein: CATGAGLINEQFF; CDR3 DNA: TGTGCCACCGGGGCAGGCCTTATCAATGAGCAGTTCTTC
J gene: TRBJ1-3; clone size: few; D gene: -; V gene: TRBV14; CDR3 protein: CASSQVGNTIYF; CDR3 DNA: TGTGCCAGCAGCCAAGTTGGAAACACCATATATTTT
J gene: TRBJ2-1; clone size: many; D gene: TRBD2; V gene: TRBV5-1; CDR3 protein: CASSLRTGEGYNEQFF; CDR3 DNA: TGCGCCAGCAGCTTGCGGACGGGGGAGGGCTACAATGAGCAGTTCTTC
J gene: TRBJ2-4; clone size: few; D gene: -; V gene: TRBV2; CDR3 protein: CASNGRGYHKNIQYF; CDR3 DNA: TGTGCCAGCAACGGACGGGGGTATCACAAAAACATTCAGTACTTC
J gene: TRBJ1-1; clone size: few; D gene: -; V gene: TRBV5-1; CDR3 protein: CASSLVGINTEAFF; CDR3 DNA: TGCGCCAGCAGCTTGGTGGGGATAAACACTGAAGCTTTCTTT
J gene: TRBJ2-7; clone size: few; D gene: TRBD2; V gene: TRBV27; CDR3 protein: CASSFGREGFEQYF; CDR3 DNA: TGTGCCAGCAGTTTCGGGCGGGAGGGGTTCGAGCAGTACTTC
J gene: TRBJ2-7; clone size: -; D gene: TRBD2; V gene: TRBV6-2/TRBV6-3; CDR3 protein: CASSYRASGSYEQYF; CDR3 DNA: TGTGCCAGCAGTTACAGGGCTAGCGGTTCATACGAGCAGTACTTC
J gene: TRBJ1-1; clone size: few; D gene: -; V gene: TRBV7-2; CDR3 protein: CASSPRWNTEAFF; CDR3 DNA: TGTGCCAGCAGCCCCCGGTGGAACACTGAAGCTTTCTTT
J gene: TRBJ2-1; clone size: few; D gene: -; V gene: TRBV5-1; CDR3 protein: CASRMAETYNEQFF; CDR3 DNA: TGCGCCAGCAGAATGGCTGAAACATACAATGAGCAGTTCTTC
J gene: TRBJ2-3; clone size: few; D gene: -; V gene: TRBV15; CDR3 protein: CATSRGPGGTDTQYF; CDR3 DNA: TGTGCCACCAGCAGAGGCCCTGGAGGCACAGATACGCAGTATTTT
J gene: TRBJ2-7; clone size: -; D gene: -; V gene: TRBV9; CDR3 protein: CASSVQGVPYEQYF; CDR3 DNA: TGTGCCAGCAGCGTACAGGGTGTTCCCTACGAGCAGTACTTC
J gene: TRBJ1-5; clone size: -; D gene: -; V gene: TRBV2; CDR3 protein: CASTGSLGSNQPQHF; CDR3 DNA: TGTGCCAGCACTGGGTCCCTTGGGAGCAATCAGCCCCAGCATTTT
J gene: TRBJ1-4; clone size: -; D gene: -; V gene: TRBV12-3/TRBV12-4; CDR3 protein: CASSLVRGTNEKLFF; CDR3 DNA: TGTGCCAGCAGTTTAGTCAGGGGAACTAATGAAAAACTGTTTTTT
J gene: TRBJ2-3; clone size: -; D gene: -; V gene: TRBV20-1; CDR3 protein: CSARAVGTDTQYF; CDR3 DNA: TGCAGTGCTAGAGCTGTGGGCACAGATACGCAGTATTTT
J gene: TRBJ1-3; clone size: few; D gene: -; V gene: TRBV7-2; CDR3 protein: CASSLGGAAGNTIYF; CDR3 DNA: TGTGCCAGCAGCTTAGGAGGGGCGGCTGGAAACACCATATATTTT
J gene: TRBJ1-6; clone size: once; D gene: TRBD1; V gene: TRBV3-1; CDR3 protein: CASSPAGGGQGTSPLHF; CDR3 DNA: TGTGCCAGCAGCCCCGCTGGAGGGGGACAGGGAACGTCACCCCTCCACTTT
J gene: TRBJ2-1; clone size: few; D gene: -; V gene: TRBV19; CDR3 protein: CASSIWPNINEQFF; CDR3 DNA: TGTGCCAGTAGTATATGGCCTAATATTAATGAGCAGTTCTTC
J gene: TRBJ2-7; clone size: few; D gene: -; V gene: TRBV2; CDR3 protein: CASRTGGGDTYEQYF; CDR3 DNA: TGTGCCAGCAGAACTGGAGGGGGGGACACCTACGAGCAGTACTTC
J gene: TRBJ1-6; clone size: -; D gene: -; V gene: TRBV30; CDR3 protein: CAWTNFGYNSPLHF; CDR3 DNA: TGTGCCTGGACAAACTTCGGATATAATTCACCCCTCCACTTT
J gene: TRBJ1-3; clone size: few; D gene: -; V gene: TRBV27; CDR3 protein: CASSFSRDSGNTIYF; CDR3 DNA: TGTGCCAGCAGTTTTTCCAGGGACTCTGGAAACACCATATATTTT
J gene: TRBJ2-3; clone size: -; D gene: TRBD2; V gene: TRBV10-3; CDR3 protein: CAISESMAGGLTDTQYF; CDR3 DNA: TGTGCCATCAGTGAGTCTATGGCGGGGGGGCTCACAGATACGCAGTATTTT
J gene: TRBJ1-4; clone size: -; D gene: -; V gene: TRBV5-1; CDR3 protein: CASSLGQGGSGEKLFF; CDR3 DNA: TGCGCCAGCAGCCTGGGACAAGGGGGAAGTGGTGAAAAACTGTTTTTT
J gene: TRBJ1-1; clone size: few; D gene: -; V gene: TRBV4-3; CDR3 protein: CASSQVGPRAAGEAFF; CDR3 DNA: TGCGCCAGCAGCCAAGTGGGCCCGCGGGCGGCGGGTGAAGCTTTCTTT
J gene: TRBJ2-5; clone size: -; D gene: TRBD1; V gene: TRBV18; CDR3 protein: CASSQRTGVQETQYF; CDR3 DNA: TGTGCCAGCTCACAAAGGACAGGGGTTCAAGAGACCCAGTACTTC
J gene: TRBJ2-3; clone size: many; D gene: TRBD2; V gene: TRBV3-1; CDR3 protein: CASRLTSGSTDTQYF; CDR3 DNA: TGTGCCAGCAGGTTGACTAGCGGATCCACAGATACGCAGTATTTT
J gene: TRBJ1-4; clone size: few; D gene: -; V gene: TRBV5-1; CDR3 protein: CASSLGPGDEKLFF; CDR3 DNA: TGCGCCAGCAGCTTGGGGCCAGGGGATGAAAAACTGTTTTTT
J gene: TRBJ2-6; clone size: few; D gene: TRBD1; V gene: TRBV7-8; CDR3 protein: CASSLGGTGLSGANVLTF; CDR3 DNA: TGTGCCAGCAGCTTAGGGGGGACAGGCCTCTCTGGGGCCAACGTCCTGACTTTC
J gene: TRBJ1-5; clone size: -; D gene: -; V gene: TRBV12-3/TRBV12-4; CDR3 protein: CASSFYWAGSGAGNSNQPQHF; CDR3 DNA: TGTGCCAGCAGTTTCTATTGGGCTGGATCGGGGGCGGGAAATAGCAATCAGCCCCAGCATTTT
J gene: TRBJ2-3; clone size: few; D gene: TRBD2; V gene: TRBV3-1; CDR3 protein: CASSHSTSGNTDTQYF; CDR3 DNA: TGTGCCAGCAGCCATTCGACTAGCGGGAACACAGATACGCAGTATTTT
J gene: TRBJ2-1; clone size: -; D gene: -; V gene: TRBV7-2; CDR3 protein: CASSLLGLAIVHNEQFF; CDR3 DNA: TGTGCCAGCAGCTTGCTCGGGCTAGCAATAGTTCACAATGAGCAGTTCTTC
J gene: TRBJ2-1; clone size: few; D gene: TRBD2; V gene: TRBV5-1; CDR3 protein: CASSLVPGLDDEQFF; CDR3 DNA: TGCGCCAGCAGCTTGGTCCCGGGACTAGATGATGAGCAGTTCTTC
J gene: TRBJ2-5; clone size: few; D gene: TRBD1; V gene: TRBV11-1; CDR3 protein: CASSKGQRETQYF; CDR3 DNA: TGTGCCAGCAGCAAGGGACAGCGGGAGACCCAGTACTTC
J gene: TRBJ2-7; clone size: many; D gene: -; V gene: TRBV5-1; CDR3 protein: CASKGEYEQYF; CDR3 DNA: TGCGCCAGCAAAGGTGAATACGAGCAGTACTTC
J gene: TRBJ2-1; clone size: -; D gene: TRBD2; V gene: TRBV6-6; CDR3 protein: CASSYSWREAPINEQFF; CDR3 DNA: TGTGCCAGCAGTTACTCGTGGCGGGAGGCCCCTATCAATGAGCAGTTCTTC
J gene: TRBJ2-3; clone size: few; D gene: -; V gene: TRBV4-1; CDR3 protein: CASSQELGRGRTTDTQYF; CDR3 DNA: TGCGCCAGCAGCCAAGAGTTAGGCAGGGGCCGAACCACAGATACGCAGTATTTT
J gene: TRBJ2-5; clone size: -; D gene: -; V gene: TRBV10-3; CDR3 protein: CAAGLQETQYF; CDR3 DNA: TGTGCCGCGGGACTTCAAGAGACCCAGTACTTC
J gene: TRBJ1-4; clone size: -; D gene: -; V gene: TRBV29-1; CDR3 protein: CSALTRLWGTNEKLFF; CDR3 DNA: TGCAGCGCTCTAACCCGACTGTGGGGGACTAATGAAAAACTGTTTTTT
J gene: TRBJ2-7; clone size: -; D gene: -; V gene: TRBV6-2/TRBV6-3; CDR3 protein: CASSYSSKGTYEQYF; CDR3 DNA: TGTGCCAGCAGTTACTCGTCTAAGGGGACCTACGAGCAGTACTTC
J gene: TRBJ1-2; clone size: few; D gene: -; V gene: TRBV24-1; CDR3 protein: CATSDTGRGEDGYTF; CDR3 DNA: TGTGCCACCAGTGATACGGGCCGAGGCGAGGATGGCTACACCTTC
J gene: TRBJ2-7; clone size: -; D gene: -; V gene: TRBV9; CDR3 protein: CASSENMAPGYEQYF; CDR3 DNA: TGTGCCAGCAGTGAAAACATGGCCCCGGGGTACGAGCAGTACTTC
J gene: TRBJ1-5; clone size: few; D gene: TRBD1; V gene: TRBV15; CDR3 protein: CATSYIGTGNQPQHF; CDR3 DNA: TGTGCCACCAGTTATATCGGGACAGGGAATCAGCCCCAGCATTTT